A single sample gave rise to the 32 T cell receptor beta chains below, sequenced in a study of cytomegalovirus exposure and HLA in healthy donors. Primers included in the PCR were 60 Vbeta and 13 Jbeta primers. The method was immunoSEQ multiplex PCR; TCRdb's version includes in-frame clones alone and lacks a portion of them. This table holds around 120,000 clones, about 86% found once. Source material: PBMCs. Receptors originate from a young man in good health and CMV-seronegative.

The V call is TRBV20-1, the J call TRBJ1-2; D is ambiguous. Germline V gene data show CDR1 as DFQATT and CDR2 as SNEGSKA (reference sequence). V lost 6 bases and J 7 bases, leaving 6 bases between the germline ends. This CDR3 contains 9 residues. CDR3 protein: CSAGLGYTF. In nucleotides, the CDR3 is TGCAGTGCCGGTCTTGGCTACACCTTC.

The V gene is TRBV11-2, the J gene TRBJ2-1, with 11 bases matching TRBD1. Germline V gives CDR1 SGHAT, CDR2 FQNNGV. CDR3 length equals 16 residues. The V gene end was trimmed by 5 bases and the J gene end by 8 bases; junction bases not matched to a gene: 11. The CDR3 reads CASSLKAWDRGYEQFF. The CDR3 bases are TGTGCCAGCAGCCTCAAGGCATGGGACAGGGGGTATGAGCAGTTCTTC.

V and J are TRBV6-5 and TRBJ1-1; the D is unclear. Trimming pared 3 bases from V and 8 bases from J, leaving 16 bases between. CDR1 MNHEY and CDR2 SVGAGI come from the germline V gene. CDR3 length: 14 amino acids. Written as DNA, the CDR3 is TGTGCCAGCAGTTATTTAGGTGGCGGAGGAGAAGCTTTCTTT. Translated, it gives CASSYLGGGGEAFF.

This chain connects TRBV7-6 to TRBJ1-2; 8 nucleotides align to TRBD1. CDR3 size: 13 residues. V was pared by 4 bases and J by 5 bases, with 3 bases of the junction left unmatched. The germline V gene encodes CDR1 SGHVS and CDR2 FNYEAQ. CDR3 coding DNA: TGTGCCAGCAGCTCAACAGGGGGGTATGGCTACACCTTC. Translating gives CASSSTGGYGYTF.

The chain couples TRBV5-4 to TRBJ1-2; D not certain. Trimming removed 7 bases from V and 0 bases from J, with 16 bases in between. Germline lookup yields CDR1 SGHNT and CDR2 YYREEE (reference sequence). The CDR3 extends over 15 amino acids. CDR3 sequence reads: CASRGEVKANYGYTF. In nucleotides, the CDR3 is TGTGCCAGCCGCGGTGAGGTTAAAGCTAACTATGGCTACACCTTC.

A single count supports this clone. V and J are TRBV6-1 and TRBJ1-1, with 9 bases matching TRBD1. The V and J ends lost 5 bases and 3 bases, in that order; junction bases with no gene match: 4. CDR1 MNHNS and CDR2 SASEGT come from the germline V gene. The CDR3 runs 14 residues. The CDR3 loop is CASSLDRGDTEAFF. CDR3 in DNA: TGTGCCAGCAGTCTTGACAGGGGGGACACTGAAGCTTTCTTT.

This clone was recorded a few times. The rearrangement uses TRBV6-6 and TRBJ1-5, with 8 bases that match TRBD1. The J segment lost 4 bases and the V segment lost 11 bases, leaving 10 bases of the junction unmatched. Germline CDR1 is MNHNY and CDR2 is SVGAGI (reference sequence). The CDR3 extends over 14 amino acids. The CDR3 reads CAAEDRALNQPQHF. CDR3 DNA sequence: TGTGCCGCCGAGGACAGGGCATTAAATCAGCCCCAGCATTTT.

A single count supports this clone. V is TRBV7-9 and J is TRBJ1-6; 9 bases are shared with TRBD1. Germline trimming cut 5 bases from V and 8 bases from J; bases unmatched to any gene: 7. The CDR3 has 15 residues. Looked up from germline, CDR1 is SEHNR and CDR2 is FQNEAQ (reference sequence). Here the CDR3 reads CASSLGQGKDSPLHF. The DNA for the CDR3 is TGTGCCAGCAGCCTGGGACAGGGAAAAGATTCACCCCTCCACTTT.

This rearrangement joins TRBV18 to TRBJ2-3; weak D call: TRBD1 (6 bases). V was clipped by 2 bases and J by 6 bases, with 15 bases between them. The length of the CDR3 is 15 residues. Germline V gene data show CDR1 as KGHSH and CDR2 as LQKENI. The CDR3 protein is CASSPEAGVMDTQYF. CDR3 DNA: TGTGCCAGCTCACCAGAGGCAGGGGTCATGGATACGCAGTATTTT. Based on the CDR3 plus reference TRBV18 and TRBJ2-3, the full variable domain is NAGVMQNPRHLVRRRGQEARLRCSPMKGHSHVYWYRQLPEEGLKFMVYLQKENIIDESGMPKERFSAEFPKEGPSILRIQQVVRGDSAAYFCASSPEAGVMDTQYFGPGTRLTVL.

The CDR3 here is CALSRVTGELFF. The CDR3 nucleotides are TGTGCGCTTTCGAGGGTCACCGGGGAGCTGTTTTTT. The chain recombines TRBV30 with TRBJ2-2, with D possibly matching TRBD2 (5 bases). This CDR3 region has 12 residues. Germline V gene sequence: CDR1 GTSNPN, CDR2 SVGIG (reference sequence).

The chain employs TRBV28 and TRBJ2-7; 8 bases fit TRBD1. The CDR3 sequence is 16 residues long. The germline V gene has CDR1 MDHEN and CDR2 SYDVKM. The V gene end was trimmed by 4 bases and the J gene end by 5 bases; junction bases not matched to a gene: 13. The CDR3 reads CASSSPGSGGIHEQYF. In DNA form, the CDR3 reads TGTGCCAGCAGTTCCCCAGGATCAGGGGGCATCCACGAGCAGTACTTC.

This clone was found a few times. The V call is TRBV6-5, the J call TRBJ2-4; 7 nucleotides agree with TRBD1. The CDR3 runs to 13 residues. CDR1 is MNHEY and CDR2 is SVGAGI in the germline V gene. V was pared by 5 bases and J by 8 bases, with 6 bases of the junction left unmatched. The CDR3 region has the DNA TGTGCCAGCAGTCCAACAGGGGTAGACATTCAGTACTTC. Translation: CASSPTGVDIQYF.

This chain uses TRBV11-2 with TRBJ1-3; possible D gene TRBD1, 5 bases. Germline V CDR1 and CDR2: SGHAT, FQNNGV. The CDR3 is 16 residues long. V was cut by 0 bases and J by 0 bases, with 9 bases left in between. The CDR3 sequence: CASSLDGRGSGNTIYF. The CDR3 region has the DNA TGTGCCAGCAGCTTAGATGGTAGGGGCTCTGGAAACACCATATATTTT.

This sequence joins TRBV14 and TRBJ1-2; 8 nucleotides agree with TRBD1. CDR3 length: 15 amino acids. Germline CDR1 is SGHDN and CDR2 is FVKESK. With 1 base clipped from V and 4 bases from J, the junction kept 5 bases outside the gene matches. The CDR3 loop is CASSQGQGRSYGYTF. The CDR3 coding sequence is TGTGCCAGCAGCCAAGGACAGGGGCGAAGCTATGGCTACACCTTC.

V and J are TRBV6-5 and TRBJ1-6; 9 nucleotides line up with TRBD1. The germline V gene encodes CDR1 MNHEY and CDR2 SVGAGI. V lost 4 bases, J lost 6 bases, and 4 bases stayed unmatched. The CDR3 length is 15 residues. The CDR3 nucleotides read TGTGCCAGCAGTTTCGGACAGGGGATTAATTCACCCCTCCACTTT. Residues: CASSFGQGINSPLHF.

This clone was seen a handful of times. This sequence joins TRBV2 and TRBJ2-7, with TRBD1 matching over 7 bases. Trimming at V came to 8 bases and at J to 3 bases, leaving 10 bases not matched to a gene. Germline V gene data show CDR1 as SNHLY and CDR2 as FYNNEI. This CDR3 has 14 amino acids. The CDR3 spells CASWARDRVYEQYF. The CDR3 coding sequence is TGTGCCAGCTGGGCTCGGGACAGAGTCTACGAGCAGTACTTC. The whole variable domain, remainder taken from reference TRBV2 and TRBJ2-7, is EPEVTQTPSHQVTQMGQEVILRCVPISNHLYFYWYRQILGQKVEFLVSFYNNEISEKSEIFDDQFSVERPDGSNFTLKIRSTKLEDSAMYFCASWARDRVYEQYFGPGTRLTVT.

V usage is TRBV15 and J usage is TRBJ1-5, with D possibly TRBD1 on 6 matching bases. V lost 3 bases to trimming and J lost 6 bases, with 12 bases between them. The CDR3 is 14 residues long. The germline CDR1 and CDR2 sequences are LNHNV and YYDKDF (reference sequence). CDR3 loop: CATSRGGGGQPQHF. CDR3 DNA sequence: TGTGCCACCAGCAGGGGAGGGGGAGGTCAGCCCCAGCATTTT.

The chain joins TRBV18 to TRBJ2-3, with TRBD2 matching 9 bases. The J segment lost 0 bases and the V segment lost 1 base, leaving 5 bases of the junction unmatched. The CDR3 consists of 17 residues. Germline assignment: CDR1 KGHSH and CDR2 LQKENI. For the CDR3, the DNA is TGTGCCAGCTCACCACTGCTAGCGGGGCATAGCACAGATACGCAGTATTTT. Protein product: CASSPLLAGHSTDTQYF.

The table lists this clone with a few counts. The rearrangement links TRBV5-1 to TRBJ2-1; 8 nucleotides agree with TRBD2. The CDR3 length is 16 residues. J lost 6 bases, V lost 3 bases, and 11 bases had no gene match. Germline values: CDR1 SGHRS, CDR2 YFSETQ. DNA for the CDR3: TGCGCCAGCAGCTCGTATATCGGGGGGGCAGGCAATGAGCAGTTCTTC. This translates into CASSSYIGGAGNEQFF.

The rearrangement joins TRBV28 to TRBJ1-1; the D gene is possibly TRBD1 (6 bases). The CDR3 length is 14 residues. CDR1 and CDR2 (germline): MDHEN, SYDVKM. The ends were cut back, 8 bases at V and 10 bases at J, with 23 bases in the middle. This chain's CDR3 is CASVPGWTDLSAFF. The CDR3, as DNA: TGTGCCAGCGTTCCGGGTTGGACAGATCTATCAGCTTTCTTT.

The V gene is TRBV25-1, the J gene TRBJ1-2, with a possible D match to TRBD1 (5 bases). Germline V CDR1 and CDR2: MGHDK, SYGVNS. This CDR3 comprises 14 residues. V was trimmed by 2 bases and J by 5 bases, leaving 12 bases between them. As DNA, the CDR3 is TGTGCCAGCAGTGAAGGAAGTCAGGGTTATGGCTACACCTTC. Its protein product is CASSEGSQGYGYTF.

The chain employs TRBV6-1 and TRBJ1-6; D may be TRBD1 (5 bases). CDR3 length: 11 amino acids. The V end lost 4 bases, the J end lost 17 bases, and 12 bases lay between the germline ends. The V gene's germline CDR1 is MNHNS and CDR2 SASEGT. The CDR3 sequence is CASSVAGGFHF. DNA of the CDR3: TGTGCCAGCAGTGTCGCGGGGGGTTTCCACTTT.

This chain links TRBV5-1 with TRBJ1-2, with 7 bases aligning to TRBD1. CDR3 size: 14 residues. CDR1 SGHRS and CDR2 YFSETQ come from the germline V gene. The trim removed 3 bases at V and 4 bases at J, leaving 6 bases unmatched. The CDR3 is CASSYGTVLYGYTF. CDR3 in DNA: TGCGCCAGCAGCTACGGGACAGTTCTCTATGGCTACACCTTC.

This chain connects TRBV10-2 to TRBJ2-5; tentative D call: TRBD1 (6 bases). Trimming removed 9 bases from V and 4 bases from J, with 15 bases in between. The germline gives CDR1 WSHSY, CDR2 SAAADI. The CDR3 has 13 amino acids. The CDR3 sequence: CASLDSLLETQYF. As DNA, the CDR3 is TGCGCCAGTCTGGACAGCCTCCTAGAGACCCAGTACTTC.

The rearrangement uses TRBV6-6 and TRBJ1-2; 7 nucleotides agree with TRBD1. CDR1 is MNHNY, CDR2 SVGAGI, per germline (reference sequence). The CDR3 has 13 residues. V dropped 6 bases and J dropped 3; count of bases not matched to a gene: 4. This CDR3 reads CASSIDRDYGYTF. The CDR3 region has the DNA TGTGCCAGCAGCATTGACAGGGACTATGGCTACACCTTC.

The chain couples TRBV19 to TRBJ2-1, with 10 bases aligning to TRBD2. Losses at the gene ends were 7 bases for V and 7 bases for J; bases not matched to a gene: 13. The CDR3 length is 16 residues. Looked up from germline, CDR1 is LNHDA and CDR2 is SQIVND (reference sequence). The CDR3 DNA is TGTGCCAGTACCCCGCGGTCAGCGGGGGGGCGTAATGAGCAGTTCTTC. Residues: CASTPRSAGGRNEQFF.

This chain joins TRBV7-9 and TRBJ1-4, with D possibly TRBD1 on 5 matching bases. The CDR3 loop spans 14 amino acids. V was pared by 11 bases and J by 4 bases, with 17 bases between. Per germline, CDR1 SEHNR and CDR2 FQNEAQ (reference sequence). The CDR3, as DNA: TGTGCCCAACCCATGGGGCGCTATAATGAAAAACTGTTTTTT. Amino acids: CAQPMGRYNEKLFF.

V is TRBV18 and J is TRBJ1-1, with D possibly being TRBD1 (5 bases). Trimming removed 2 bases at V and 4 bases at J, with 11 bases between. Germline CDR1 reads KGHSH; CDR2 reads LQKENI. The CDR3 extends over 14 amino acids. CDR3 region: CASSPWEGPTEAFF. The CDR3 coding sequence is TGTGCCAGCTCACCATGGGAGGGACCCACTGAAGCTTTCTTT.

The CDR3 protein is CASSARGETDTQYF. The CDR3 DNA reads as TGTGCCAGCAGTGCTCGGGGGGAGACAGATACGCAGTATTTT. The chain joins TRBV6-5 to TRBJ2-3; 7 nucleotides agree with TRBD2. Germline CDR1 reads MNHEY; CDR2 reads SVGAGI. The CDR3 is 14 amino acids. With V trimmed by 5 bases and J by 3 bases, 5 bases remained unmatched.

The chain is built from TRBV7-9 and TRBJ2-5; TRBD2 agrees at 9 bases. CDR3 length: 17 amino acids. The germline CDR1 and CDR2 sequences are SEHNR and FQNEAQ (reference sequence). V was clipped by 5 bases and J by 5 bases; unmatched bases: 15. CDR3 sequence (DNA): TGTGCCAGCAGCCGGTTTCTTAGCGGGGGTGAGGGGGAGACCCAGTACTTC. This codes for CASSRFLSGGEGETQYF.

V and J are TRBV6-5 and TRBJ2-5; 8 bases match TRBD1. The CDR3 covers 15 residues. The V and J ends lost 2 bases and 5 bases, in that order; junction bases with no gene match: 7. Germline CDR1 MNHEY, CDR2 SVGAGI. The CDR3 loop reads CASSYVGTGGETQYF. The CDR3, as DNA: TGTGCCAGCAGTTACGTGGGGACAGGTGGGGAGACCCAGTACTTC.

The V and J genes are TRBV15 and TRBJ1-5; weak D call: TRBD1 (5 bases). V was pared by 0 bases and J by 6 bases, with 15 bases between. The CDR3 is made up of 16 amino acids. Germline CDR1 LNHNV, CDR2 YYDKDF (reference sequence). CDR3 amino acids: CATSRDDWGGFQPQHF. As DNA, the CDR3 is TGTGCCACCAGCAGAGATGATTGGGGGGGATTTCAGCCCCAGCATTTT.